The following is a T cell receptor (beta chain) sequence with its context. Its specificity is not known. This CDR3 has 17 amino acids. Germline V gene sequence: CDR1 MNHEY, CDR2 SMNVEV (reference sequence). The V end was cut by 0 bases, the J end by 4 bases, with 18 bases between. This sample was taken from a study of blood T cells in healthy people across ages. Findings and caveats of the study: With naive T cell percentage, TCR beta diversity showed a strong correlation.

The study recruited healthy Caucasian donors from Russia who were aged about 6 to 90. Through a sample-barcoded 5' primer and a J-beta primer mix, a second PCR was run for about 6 to 12 cycles. Each CDR3 protein is one row after TCRdb ran MiXCR on the 5' RACE reads. The repertoire holds 800,000 to 950,000 distinct CDR3 sequences, with under 35% as singletons. These records were also assigned to another study, of T cells of mothers and their children. That investigation notes: Three healthy Caucasian mothers served as donors, and their six children did as well. Second-PCR primer M1S introduced sample barcodes and 2-4 random nucleotides.

Sequencing was done on a sample of blood. V gene TRBV27 combines with J gene TRBJ1-2; TRBD1 might be the D (6 bases). This TCR derives from a woman aged 40 to 50 in good health. CDR3 DNA: TGTGCCAGCAGTTTATCTTCACACAGGGATGGAGGCTATGGCTACACCTTC. Protein: CASSLSSHRDGGYGYTF.